A single sample is the source of the 27 T cell receptor beta chains below, sequenced in a study of T cells in women clearing cervical HPV infection. Measured with immunoSEQ multiplex PCR; TCRdb has only the in-frame clones, and not every one. The sample has 39,000 or so clones. Input material: blood buffy coat. These receptors all come from a woman between 18 and 69 years old with a cervical HPV16 infection that either progressed to CIN3+ or cleared (not recorded which).

About this clone: The DNA ends 3 residues before the CDR3 does, and the rest of the CDR3 is filled in from the germline J gene. The chain couples TRBV7-6 to TRBJ2-7; 7 nucleotides align to TRBD2. Germline CDR1 reads SGHVS; CDR2 reads FNYEAQ. The CDR3 runs 15 residues. V lost 5 bases to trimming and J lost 5 bases; unmatched junction nucleotides: 12. The CDR3 bases that were read are TGTGCCAGCAGCCCCGATGGGGGGGGTACGCACGAG. Translating it yields CASSPDGGGTHE. The full-length CDR3 reads as CASSPDGGGTHEQYF.

About this clone: Coverage ceases 3 residues before the CDR3 finishes, and the germline J gene fills in the end. The chain is built from TRBV7-9 and TRBJ1-3; no definite D call. V was clipped by 2 bases and J by 4 bases, with 6 bases between them. The CDR3 length is 13 residues. The germline V gene has CDR1 SEHNR and CDR2 FQNEAQ (reference sequence). The DNA read from the CDR3 is TGTGCCAGCAGCTTATATATGGGAAACACC. It codes for CASSLYMGNT. The whole CDR3 reads CASSLYMGNTIYF.

As to this clone: The CDR3 extends 3 residues past the end of the read, so its final part is completed from the germline J gene. The chain couples TRBV5-6 to TRBJ2-3, with D perhaps matching TRBD2 (6 bases). Germline lookup yields CDR1 SGHDT and CDR2 YYEEEE. The CDR3 loop spans 11 amino acids. Trimming took 4 bases from V and 6 from J, leaving 6 bases between them. The DNA read from the CDR3 is TGTGCCAGCAGCCGGGGGGATACG. Amino acid sequence: CASSRGDT. In full, the CDR3 reads CASSRGDTQYF.

To note about this clone: With the read ending 3 residues before the CDR3 end, the germline J gene is used to fill in that end. This sequence joins TRBV5-1 and TRBJ1-3, with D perhaps matching TRBD1 (5 bases). CDR1 is SGHRS, CDR2 YFSETQ, per germline. V lost 4 bases to trimming and J lost 4 bases, with 15 bases between them. This CDR3 is 15 amino acids long. The CDR3 sequence: CASSPWGPGGNTIYF. CDR3 bases read: TGCGCCAGCAGCCCATGGGGCCCGGGCGGAAACACC.

Concerning this clone: The read is 3 residues too short to cover the CDR3 end, so that end is filled in from the germline J gene. The V and J genes are TRBV23-1 and TRBJ2-7; 10 bases align to TRBD1. TRBV23-1 is classed as an ORF, of uncertain function. The CDR3 covers 18 residues. V was pared by 4 bases and J by 2 bases, with 14 bases of the junction left unmatched. CDR3 region: CASSPGGQGPVPPYEQYF. The DNA read from the CDR3 is TGCGCCAGCAGTCCAGGGGGACAGGGGCCTGTTCCTCCCTACGAG.

About this clone: Coverage ceases 3 residues before the CDR3 finishes, and the germline J gene fills in the end. The V gene is TRBV30, the J gene TRBJ1-2; D may be TRBD1 (6 bases). Germline V gene data show CDR1 as GTSNPN and CDR2 as SVGIG (reference sequence). The length of the CDR3 is 14 residues. CDR3 amino acids: CAWNLGTTSYDYTF. Partial CDR3 DNA: TGTGCCTGGAATCTCGGGACAACATCCTACGAC.

A remark on this clone: The CDR3 end is not reached by the read, which stops 3 residues before it; the germline J gene fills it in. The chain couples TRBV30 to TRBJ2-2, with TRBD1 identical over 7 bases. The CDR3 consists of 13 residues. V dropped 4 bases and J dropped 3; count of bases not matched to a gene: 2. Germline assignment: CDR1 GTSNPN and CDR2 SVGIG (reference sequence). The part of the CDR3 DNA that was read is TGTGCCTGGACGGGACAGTACACCGGGGAG. Its translation is CAWTGQYTGE. The entire CDR3 sequence reads CAWTGQYTGELFF.

Notes on this clone: With the read ending 3 residues before the CDR3 end, the germline J gene is used to fill in that end. J is TRBJ2-7 and V is TRBV6-2 or TRBV6-3; TRBD2 matches 15 bases. The CDR3 has 16 amino acids. V lost 5 bases to trimming and J lost 5 bases; unmatched junction nucleotides: 7. Germline-derived CDR1 and CDR2 are MNHEY and SVGEGT. The sequenced CDR3 bases are TGTGCCAGCAGTCCTCGGACTAGCGGGAGGGCTCACGAG. Amino acids: CASSPRTSGRAHE. The whole CDR3 is CASSPRTSGRAHEQYF.

In regard to this clone: The CDR3 end lies 3 residues beyond the end of the read and is filled in from the germline J gene. The V and J genes are TRBV20-1 and TRBJ2-7; 13 nucleotides agree with TRBD2. Germline lookup yields CDR1 DFQATT and CDR2 SNEGSKA (reference sequence). The V segment lost 3 bases and the J segment 3 bases; nucleotides outside the gene matches: 5. The CDR3 covers 15 residues. The CDR3 bases that were read are TGCAGTGCTAGCCCCGGGACTAGCGGGATCTACGAG. It yields the protein CSASPGTSGIYE. The entire CDR3 is CSASPGTSGIYEQYF.

Remarks on this clone: The sequence runs out 3 residues before the end of the CDR3; the remainder is reconstructed from the germline J gene. The chain recombines TRBV18 with TRBJ1-1; 8 bases match TRBD1. The CDR3 consists of 15 residues. Germline values: CDR1 KGHSH, CDR2 LQKENI. V lost 3 bases to trimming and J lost 3 bases; unmatched junction nucleotides: 6. CDR3 region: CASSPPGGWDTEAFF. Partial CDR3 DNA: TGTGCCAGCTCACCTCCAGGGGGCTGGGACACTGAA.

With respect to this clone: The CDR3 end lies 3 residues beyond the end of the read and is filled in from the germline J gene. V usage is TRBV29-1 and J usage is TRBJ2-5; 7 nucleotides agree with TRBD1. The V segment lost 5 bases and the J segment 4 bases; nucleotides outside the gene matches: 4. CDR1 SQVTM and CDR2 ANQGSEA come from the germline V gene. The CDR3 extends over 12 amino acids. The sequenced part of the CDR3 DNA is TGCAGCGTTCACAGGGGCCCAGAGACC. Amino acids: CSVHRGPET. In full, the CDR3 reads CSVHRGPETQYF.

Note on this clone: Sequencing ends 3 residues short of the CDR3 end; the germline J gene provides the rest. This chain joins TRBV7-9 and TRBJ1-1; maybe TRBD1 (5 bases). The length of the CDR3 is 14 residues. V lost 5 bases, J lost 1 base, and 11 bases lay in between. From germline, CDR1 is SEHNR and CDR2 FQNEAQ (reference sequence). CDR3 bases read: TGTGCCAGCAGCCCGAGACAGCAGAACACTGAA. Amino acids: CASSPRQQNTE. The whole CDR3 protein reads CASSPRQQNTEAFF.

About this clone: Read sequence stops 3 residues before the CDR3 end, and the germline J gene provides the missing end. This sequence joins TRBV7-9 and TRBJ2-2; D is possibly TRBD1 or TRBD2 (5 bases each). Germline V gene sequence: CDR1 SEHNR, CDR2 FQNEAQ (reference sequence). The CDR3 runs 15 residues. Here the CDR3 reads CASSLSQGVNEKLFF. CDR3 DNA, as far as it was read: TGTGCCAGCAGCTTATCCCAGGGAGTTAATGAAAAG.

Of note for this clone: Read coverage stops 3 residues before the CDR3 terminus; the germline J gene supplies the remainder. The chain couples TRBV29-1 to TRBJ2-2; no firm D call. Germline V CDR1 and CDR2: SQVTM, ANQGSEA. Trimming stripped 2 bases from V and 4 bases from J, with 5 bases between. The CDR3 spans 12 residues. The sequenced CDR3 bases are TGCAGCGTTGAACACAGCACCGGGGAG. It encodes CSVEHSTGE. In full, the CDR3 is CSVEHSTGELFF.

Remarks on this clone: The read halts 3 residues ahead of the CDR3 end, with the missing end drawn from the germline J gene. The chain combines TRBV5-5 with TRBJ1-1, with a possible D match to TRBD1 (5 bases). Germline V gene lookup returns CDR1 SGHKS and CDR2 YYEKEE (reference sequence). The CDR3 is 15 residues long. V was clipped by 2 bases and J by 3 bases, with 14 bases between them. The CDR3 sequence is CASSFSDRYDTEAFF. The sequenced part of the CDR3 DNA is TGTGCCAGCAGCTTCTCCGACAGATATGACACTGAA.

As concerns this clone: The DNA ends 3 residues before the CDR3 does, and the rest of the CDR3 is filled in from the germline J gene. The rearrangement links TRBV11-1 to TRBJ2-5, with 7 bases matching TRBD1. J lost 1 base, V lost 5 bases, and 4 bases had no gene match. Looked up from germline, CDR1 is SGHAT and CDR2 is FQDESV (reference sequence). The CDR3 runs to 14 residues. CDR3 loop: CASSHRTGQETQYF. CDR3 DNA (partial): TGTGCCAGCAGCCATAGGACAGGCCAAGAGACC.

Comment on this clone: The read terminates 3 residues before the CDR3 end, so the remaining end is supplied by the germline J gene. The rearrangement uses TRBV5-1 and TRBJ1-1; D perhaps matches TRBD1 (5 bases). Trimming pared 0 bases from V and 1 base from J, leaving 13 bases between. Germline V gene sequence: CDR1 SGHRS, CDR2 YFSETQ. The CDR3 length is 16 residues. CDR3 residues: CASSLVGGNGNTEAFF. Partial CDR3 DNA: TGCGCCAGCAGCTTGGTCGGGGGGAATGGGAACACTGAA.

As for this clone: Read coverage stops 3 residues before the CDR3 terminus; the germline J gene supplies the remainder. The V gene is TRBV25-1, the J gene TRBJ1-1; unclear D gene. The CDR3 loop spans 13 amino acids. The V gene's germline CDR1 is MGHDK and CDR2 SYGVNS. This CDR3 is CASSTLLDSEAFF. The part of the CDR3 DNA that was read is TGTGCCAGCAGTACCCTTTTGGACTCGGAA. Supplemented by reference TRBV25-1 and TRBJ1-1, the full variable domain reads EADIYQTPRYLVIGTGKKITLECSQTMGHDKMYWYQQDPGMELHLIHYSYGVNSTEKGDLSSESTVSRIRTEHFPLTLESARPSHTSQYLCASSTLLDSEAFFGQGTRLTVV.

On this clone itself: The read finishes 3 residues shy of the CDR3 end, and the germline J gene is used to complete it. The chain is built from TRBV29-1 and TRBJ2-1; 9 bases match TRBD1. The CDR3 totals 15 residues. J was trimmed by 7 bases and V by 2 bases; bases with no gene match: 9. CDR1 is SQVTM, CDR2 ANQGSEA, per germline. The CDR3 sequence is CSVERDRASGNEQFF. The CDR3 DNA, read in part, is TGCAGCGTTGAAAGGGACAGGGCCTCAGGGAATGAG.

The covered CDR3 bases are TGTGCCAGCAGTTTGGACAACAGGCGATACTCCTACGAG. This gives the protein CASSLDNRRYSYE. The CDR3 in its entirety is CASSLDNRRYSYEQYF. This chain links TRBV28 with TRBJ2-7; TRBD1 is a possible D gene (5 bases). The missing CDR3 end, 3 residues past where the read stops, is filled in from the germline J gene. The V end was cut by 3 bases, the J end by 0 bases, with 15 bases between. CDR3 length: 16 residues. Germline V gene data show CDR1 as MDHEN and CDR2 as SYDVKM.

Note on this clone: The read ends 3 residues shy of where the CDR3 ends; the end is completed using the germline J gene. J is TRBJ1-5 and V is TRBV10-2; 8 bases map to TRBD1. V trimming: 6 bases; J trimming: 4 bases; junction bases outside the gene matches: 2. Germline CDR1 WSHSY, CDR2 SAAADI. This CDR3 spans 13 amino acids. CDR3 residues: CASRTGENQPQHF. CDR3 DNA (partial): TGCGCCAGCAGGACAGGGGAAAATCAGCCC.

Regarding this clone: The observed sequence ends 3 residues before the CDR3 terminus, with the missing tail filled in from the germline J gene. This sequence joins TRBV7-3 and TRBJ2-7, with TRBD2 matching 7 bases. There are 16 residues in the CDR3. Germline V CDR1 and CDR2: SGHTA, FQGTGA. Trimming removed 2 bases from V and 4 bases from J; junction bases left unmatched: 11. The CDR3 DNA, read in part, is TGTGCCAGCAGCTTACTCGGAGATGGGCGGGGGTACGAG. Translated, it gives CASSLLGDGRGYE. The complete CDR3 protein is CASSLLGDGRGYEQYF.

Points on this clone: Sequencing ends 3 residues short of the CDR3 end; the germline J gene provides the rest. V is TRBV7-2 and J is TRBJ2-3, with TRBD1 identical over 7 bases. Germline CDR1 is SGHTA and CDR2 is FQGNSA. CDR3 size: 12 residues. The covered CDR3 bases are TGTGCCAGTAAGAAAGGGGGCGAGACG. This translates into CASKKGGET. The entire CDR3 is CASKKGGETQYF.

Details on this clone: With the read ending 3 residues before the CDR3 end, the germline J gene is used to fill in that end. The gene calls are TRBV6-2 or TRBV6-3 and TRBJ1-2; D not resolved. The CDR3 totals 13 residues. V shed 5 bases and J shed 4 bases, with 11 bases lying between them. Germline-derived CDR1 and CDR2 are MNHEY and SVGEGT. The CDR3 sequence is CASSMEQFYGYTF. The sequenced part of the CDR3 DNA is TGTGCCAGCAGTATGGAACAGTTCTATGGC.

Concerning this clone itself: The read finishes 3 residues shy of the CDR3 end, and the germline J gene is used to complete it. V and J are TRBV5-1 and TRBJ2-3; 16 bases line up with TRBD2. The germline V gene encodes CDR1 SGHRS and CDR2 YFSETQ. The length of the CDR3 is 15 residues. The J segment lost 8 bases and the V segment lost 4 bases, leaving 4 bases of the junction unmatched. The CDR3 region is CASSTGLAGGPTQYF. CDR3 bases read: TGCGCCAGCAGCACGGGACTAGCGGGAGGGCCTACG.

On this clone: With the read ending 3 residues before the CDR3 end, the germline J gene is used to fill in that end. The chain recombines TRBV2 with TRBJ1-2; D might be TRBD1 (5 bases). The CDR3 totals 12 residues. Germline-derived CDR1 and CDR2 are SNHLY and FYNNEI. The sequenced CDR3 bases are TGTGCCATCGGGACTAGCGACTACGAC. Translated, it gives CAIGTSDYD. The entire CDR3 is CAIGTSDYDYTF.

In regard to this clone: The read ends 3 residues before the CDR3 terminus; that terminus is restored from the germline J gene. This chain connects TRBV7-7 to TRBJ1-6, with a tentative D call TRBD1 (5 bases). This CDR3 contains 14 residues. V lost 5 bases, J lost 7 bases, and 12 bases lay in between. Germline assignment: CDR1 SSHAT and CDR2 FNYEAQ (reference sequence). The sequenced part of the CDR3 DNA is TGTGCCAGCAGCCTAAACGACAGAAATTCACCC. Translating gives CASSLNDRNSP. Given in full, the CDR3 is CASSLNDRNSPLHF.